This T cell receptor (beta chain) came from a study of PD-1 blockade in classical Hodgkin lymphoma. V was clipped by 3 bases and J by 1 base, with 4 bases between them. The V gene's germline CDR1 is MDHEN and CDR2 SYDVKM. This CDR3 is built from 13 residues. All patients relapsed after autologous stem cell transplantation, and brentuximab vedotin exposure varied. Study outcomes and limitations: Newly diagnosed patients were reported to exhibit reduced baseline TCR diversity relative to healthy donors. Complete responders had baseline diversity similar to newly diagnosed patients.

Sequencing used immunoSEQ multiplex PCR; TCRdb keeps in-frame clones, though not all of them. The sample includes about 29,000 clones, around 71% of them seen just once. In this sample, this clone turned up a few times. Its target is not known. Sequences were derived from peripheral blood mononuclear cells (PBMCs), sampled before the second cycle of nivolumab. The chain recombines TRBV28 with TRBJ1-5; D is uncertain. The origin of this receptor is a human donor with classical Hodgkin lymphoma. The CDR3 sequence is CASSFSSNQPQHF. In DNA form, the CDR3 reads TGTGCCAGCAGTTTTTCAAGCAATCAGCCCCAGCATTTT.